A selection of T cell receptor beta chains follows, all from one sample in a study of cytomegalovirus exposure and HLA in healthy donors. This table comes from immunoSEQ multiplex PCR, and its TCRdb copy is limited to in-frame clones, with some not included. The data show some 160,000 clones, roughly 88% seen once. Material for sequencing was PBMCs. The receptors were sampled from a man aged 45 to 65 in good health and CMV-seropositive. The CDR3 runs from the conserved cysteine through the conserved F or W. A D gene is named only where the DNA matches it firmly. Size is stated for part of the rows, as once, few or many counts, or as a class when the clone is expanded.

>TRBJ1-5|TRBV6-5|.|once
CASRGGAHQPQHF
TGTGCCAGCAGGGGGGGGGCTCATCAGCCCCAGCATTTT
>TRBJ2-3|TRBV6-5|.|.
CASSYRTTDTQYF
TGTGCCAGCAGTTACCGAACTACAGATACGCAGTATTTT
>TRBJ2-3|TRBV28|TRBD2|.
CASSLIAGGGLDTQYF
TGTGCCAGCAGCCTTATAGCGGGGGGGGGTTTAGATACGCAGTATTTT
>TRBJ2-4|TRBV11-2|.|.
CASSLNRQQDIQYF
TGTGCCAGCAGCTTGAATCGACAGCAGGACATTCAGTACTTC
>TRBJ1-5|TRBV7-8|TRBD1|.
CASSFATGGRLNQPQHF
TGTGCCAGCAGCTTTGCGACAGGGGGCCGCCTCAATCAGCCCCAGCATTTT
>TRBJ1-5|TRBV27|.|.
CASSPRGGRHQPQHF
TGTGCCAGCAGTCCGCGCGGAGGGCGTCATCAGCCCCAGCATTTT
>TRBJ1-1|TRBV19|.|.
CASSLQALNTEAFF
TGTGCCAGCAGCCTACAGGCGTTGAACACTGAAGCTTTCTTT
>TRBJ2-2|TRBV4-1|TRBD2|.
CASSPGLVTGELFF
TGCGCCAGCAGCCCGGGACTAGTCACCGGGGAGCTGTTTTTT
>TRBJ2-7|TRBV5-1|.|.
CASSLAGSQTSYEQYF
TGCGCCAGCAGCTTGGCTGGTTCACAGACTAGTTACGAGCAGTACTTC
>TRBJ2-3|TRBV7-9|.|.
CASSLAGGARGTDTQYF
TGTGCCAGCAGCCTAGCTGGGGGGGCTAGGGGCACAGATACGCAGTATTTT
>TRBJ2-5|TRBV9|TRBD2|.
CASSASGQETQYF
TGTGCCAGCAGCGCTAGCGGGCAAGAGACCCAGTACTTC
>TRBJ1-2|TRBV10-3|TRBD1|.
CAISIQGKGYGYTF
TGTGCCATCAGCATACAGGGGAAAGGGTATGGCTACACCTTC
>TRBJ2-1|TRBV18|TRBD2|.
CASSPLSVAGTHNEQFF
TGTGCCAGCTCACCACTTTCGGTAGCGGGGACCCACAATGAGCAGTTCTTC
>TRBJ1-6|TRBV10-3|.|.
CAISEGSSYNSPLHF
TGTGCCATCAGTGAGGGGAGCTCCTATAATTCACCCCTCCACTTT
>TRBJ2-1|TRBV5-6|TRBD2|once
CASSLGGGGGSEQFF
TGTGCCAGCAGCTTGGGGGGCGGGGGGGGATCTGAGCAGTTCTTC
>TRBJ2-2|TRBV4-1|.|.
CASSHGGSGELFF
TGCGCCAGCTCCCACGGCGGGTCCGGGGAGCTGTTTTTT
>TRBJ2-5|TRBV7-9|TRBD2|few
CASSDTSGRHQETQYF
TGTGCCAGCAGCGATACTAGCGGGAGGCACCAAGAGACCCAGTACTTC
>TRBJ1-3|TRBV5-6|.|.
CASSLGSTPGNTIYF
TGTGCCAGCAGCTTGGGGTCAACTCCTGGAAACACCATATATTTT
>TRBJ1-4|TRBV5-1|.|few
CASSPGVRGDEKLFF
TGCGCCAGCAGCCCGGGAGTGAGAGGGGACGAAAAACTGTTTTTT
>TRBJ1-1|TRBV27|.|few
CASSRQEPNTEAFF
TGTGCCAGCAGCAGACAGGAGCCGAACACTGAAGCTTTCTTT
>TRBJ2-5|TRBV29-1|TRBD2|.
CSVESSGRKTQYF
TGCAGCGTTGAATCTAGCGGGAGGAAGACCCAGTACTTC
>TRBJ2-7|TRBV5-5|TRBD2|.
CASSPIGEAGGSEQYF
TGTGCCAGCAGCCCCATCGGGGAAGCGGGGGGGTCCGAGCAGTACTTC
>TRBJ2-7|TRBV6-1|.|.
CASKLQDNSYEQYF
TGTGCCAGCAAATTACAGGACAACTCCTACGAGCAGTACTTC
>TRBJ1-5|TRBV15|.|.
CATSRGGGGRQPQHF
TGTGCCACCAGCAGAGGAGGGGGTGGGCGTCAGCCCCAGCATTTT
>TRBJ2-7|TRBV29-1|TRBD1|.
CSVANRTPRTGDEQYF
TGCAGCGTTGCAAACCGGACCCCACGCACAGGGGACGAGCAGTACTTC
>TRBJ1-1|TRBV7-8|TRBD1|once
CASSFRDRGQDTEAFF
TGTGCCAGCAGCTTCCGGGACAGGGGGCAGGACACTGAAGCTTTCTTT
>TRBJ1-3|TRBV2|.|few
CASSESVSRPGNTIYF
TGTGCCAGCAGTGAATCGGTCTCGAGGCCTGGAAACACCATATATTTT
>TRBJ2-1|TRBV29-1|.|.
CSVGVSSDEQFF
TGCAGCGTTGGGGTTAGCTCCGATGAGCAGTTCTTC
>TRBJ2-1|TRBV4-2|TRBD2|.
CASSIGLAGGEQFF
TGTGCCAGCAGCATTGGACTAGCGGGAGGCGAGCAGTTCTTC
>TRBJ1-2|TRBV5-5|.|.
CASSQRGLQKNGYTF
TGTGCCAGCAGCCAGAGGGGACTCCAAAAGAATGGCTACACCTTC
>TRBJ1-5|TRBV28|.|.
CASSDQGSQPQHF
TGTGCCAGCAGTGATCAGGGGTCTCAGCCCCAGCATTTT
>TRBJ2-1|TRBV11-2|.|.
CASSATRAGNEQFF
TGTGCCAGCAGCGCCACTAGGGCAGGCAATGAGCAGTTCTTC
>TRBJ2-1|TRBV7-9|TRBD2|.
CASSYSGEAYNEQFF
TGTGCCAGCAGCTATAGCGGGGAAGCTTACAATGAGCAGTTCTTC
>TRBJ1-2|TRBV7-9|TRBD1|.
CASSLGTGGYGYTF
TGTGCCAGCAGTCTAGGGACAGGGGGCTATGGCTACACCTTC
>TRBJ2-3|TRBV19|.|.
CASSINKIYTDTQYF
TGTGCCAGTAGTATTAACAAGATTTACACAGATACGCAGTATTTT
>TRBJ1-4|TRBV27|.|once
CASSLHGGGLTNEKLFF
TGTGCCAGCAGTCTCCACGGGGGGGGCTTAACTAATGAAAAACTGTTTTTT
>TRBJ1-4|TRBV7-8|.|.
CASSSLASGGKLFF
TGTGCCAGCAGCTCGCTCGCATCTGGAGGAAAACTGTTTTTT
>TRBJ1-1|TRBV6-5|.|.
CASNWKTGSEAFF
TGTGCCAGCAACTGGAAGACAGGTTCTGAAGCTTTCTTT
>TRBJ1-3|TRBV19|.|.
CASSSLNRARSGNTIYF
TGTGCCAGTAGTAGCCTAAACAGGGCCAGATCTGGAAACACCATATATTTT
>TRBJ1-2|TRBV6-5|.|.
CASSTPGRGYTF
TGTGCCAGCAGTACCCCGGGGAGAGGCTACACCTTC
>TRBJ1-4|TRBV25-1|TRBD1|.
CASSGNRGRLFF
TGTGCCAGCAGTGGAAACAGGGGCCGCCTGTTTTTT
>TRBJ2-3|TRBV9|TRBD1|.
CASSPQDRADTQYF
TGTGCCAGCAGCCCTCAGGACAGGGCAGATACGCAGTATTTT
>TRBJ2-1|TRBV6-1|TRBD2|.
CASSAQRGGEQFF
TGTGCCAGCAGTGCTCAGCGGGGGGGCGAGCAGTTCTTC
>TRBJ1-2|TRBV4-1|.|.
CASSQAAGNYGYTF
TGCGCCAGCAGCCAAGCTGCAGGGAACTATGGCTACACCTTC
>TRBJ1-1|TRBV5-6|.|.
CASSWKGVSSMNTEAFF
TGTGCCAGCAGCTGGAAAGGGGTTTCCTCCATGAACACTGAAGCTTTCTTT
>TRBJ2-3|TRBV5-3|TRBD1|.
CARSLGGGNTDTQYF
TGTGCCAGAAGCTTGGGAGGGGGCAACACAGATACGCAGTATTTT
>TRBJ2-3|TRBV5-6|TRBD2|.
CASSFLAGGPPDTQYF
TGTGCCAGCAGCTTCCTAGCGGGAGGGCCCCCAGATACGCAGTATTTT
>TRBJ2-2|TRBV10-2|TRBD1|once
CASSAQGARTGELFF
TGCGCCAGCAGTGCACAGGGGGCGCGCACCGGGGAGCTGTTTTTT
>TRBJ2-7|TRBV5-1|TRBD2|once
CASSLGEGSSYEQYF
TGCGCCAGCAGTCTGGGGGAGGGGAGCTCCTACGAGCAGTACTTC
>TRBJ2-2|TRBV5-1|.|.
CASSLGGNQIGELFF
TGCGCCAGCAGCTTGGGCGGGAATCAGATCGGGGAGCTGTTTTTT
>TRBJ1-2|TRBV29-1|TRBD1|few
CSVPNPGQGSDGYTF
TGCAGCGTCCCGAACCCCGGACAGGGTTCTGACGGCTACACCTTC
>TRBJ2-2|TRBV7-9|.|few
CASSLAALAAGELFF
TGTGCCAGCAGCTTAGCGGCGCTAGCAGCCGGGGAGCTGTTTTTT
>TRBJ1-2|TRBV5-1|.|.
CASSPIVWEYGYTF
TGCGCCAGCAGCCCTATCGTTTGGGAGTATGGCTACACCTTC
>TRBJ1-2|TRBV27|TRBD1|.
CASSPLDRGRASYTF
TGTGCCAGCAGTCCTCTGGACAGGGGCCGTGCTAGCTACACCTTC
>TRBJ1-2|TRBV6-4|.|once
CASSDDFTLDPNYGYTF
TGTGCCAGCAGTGATGATTTTACCCTAGACCCTAACTATGGCTACACCTTC
>TRBJ1-4|TRBV30|.|.
CAWSVRSGEKLFF
TGTGCCTGGAGTGTACGGAGTGGGGAAAAACTGTTTTTT
>TRBJ1-3|TRBV30|.|once
CAWSVSDTIYF
TGTGCCTGGAGTGTATCGGACACCATATATTTT
>TRBJ2-2|TRBV7-3|TRBD1|.
CASSLPAGQGWTGELFF
TGTGCCAGCAGCTTACCCGCGGGACAGGGGTGGACCGGGGAGCTGTTTTTT